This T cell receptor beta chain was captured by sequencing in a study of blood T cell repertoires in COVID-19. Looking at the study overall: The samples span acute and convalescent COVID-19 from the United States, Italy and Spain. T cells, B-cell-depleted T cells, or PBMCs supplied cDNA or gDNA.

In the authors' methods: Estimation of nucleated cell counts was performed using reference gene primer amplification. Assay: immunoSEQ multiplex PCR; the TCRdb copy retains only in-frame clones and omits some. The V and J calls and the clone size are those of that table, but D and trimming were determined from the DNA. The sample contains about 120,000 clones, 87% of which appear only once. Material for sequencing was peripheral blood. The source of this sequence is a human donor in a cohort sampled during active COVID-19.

The CDR3 protein is CASSPGGPYNEQFF. CDR3 coding DNA: TGTGCCAGCAGCCCAGGGGGGCCCTACAATGAGCAGTTCTTC. The chain employs TRBV9 and TRBJ2-1; tentatively, D is TRBD1 (7 bases). In germline, CDR1 is SGDLS, CDR2 YYNGEE. The CDR3 is 14 residues long. The V and J ends lost 4 bases and 2 bases respectively, with 10 bases between them.